Below are 15 T cell receptor beta chains sequenced from a single sample in a study of blood T cell repertoires in COVID-19 (dated by TCRdb to about 2020). The method was the immunoSEQ multiplex PCR assay. TCRdb re-hosts the immuneACCESS table, in-frame sequences only. Its copies lack some clones; in the studies checked, an unresolved V gene accounts for under half of them, and the cause for the rest is not known. This sample comprises 250,000 to 300,000 clones, approximately 86% of them detected only once. The ten largest clones take up 3.6% of the sample. Sequencing was performed on peripheral blood. The receptors were gathered from a young man with active or convalescent COVID-19.

This sequence joins TRBV29-1 and TRBJ1-2, with 8 bases fitting TRBD1. Germline V gives CDR1 SQVTM, CDR2 ANQGSEA. Trimming removed 5 bases from V and 8 bases from J; junction bases left unmatched: 13. The length of the CDR3 is 14 residues. CDR3 residues: CSVLAGQGEAGYTF. The CDR3, as DNA: TGCAGCGTTTTGGCCGGACAGGGAGAGGCAGGCTACACCTTC.

This clone was detected only a few times. This rearrangement joins TRBV21-1 to TRBJ1-2. TRBV21-1 is a pseudogene locus. CDR3 size: 13 residues. The CDR3 nucleotides read TGTGCCAGCGAACGGAGCGCTAACTATGGCTACACCTTC. Its protein is CASERSANYGYTF.

V gene TRBV14 combines with J gene TRBJ2-1; possible D gene TRBD2, 5 bases. Between the trimmed V and J ends, which lost 1 base and 9 bases, there was a span of 22 bases. Per the germline V gene, CDR1 is SGHDN and CDR2 is FVKESK. This CDR3 is 17 amino acids long. This chain's CDR3 is CASSQVWRVTIKAEQFF. The CDR3 coding sequence is TGTGCCAGCAGCCAAGTCTGGCGGGTTACAATAAAGGCTGAGCAGTTCTTC.

The rearrangement joins TRBV24-1 to TRBJ2-2, with 9 bases matching TRBD1. Unmatched junction bases numbered 17, after V lost 9 bases and J lost 4 bases. This CDR3 region has 18 residues. From germline, CDR1 is KGHDR and CDR2 SFDVKD. The CDR3 spells CATAGDRVVRISTGELFF. Here the CDR3 DNA reads TGTGCCACCGCCGGGGACAGGGTCGTTCGTATATCCACCGGGGAGCTGTTTTTT.

This clone was detected once. V gene TRBV11-3 combines with J gene TRBJ2-7, with D maybe TRBD1 (5 bases). Germline V gives CDR1 SGHNT, CDR2 YENEEA. This CDR3 has 15 amino acids. V dropped 5 bases and J dropped 2 bases, with 16 bases sitting between them. CDR3 in amino acids: CASSPLGEKTYEQYF. The CDR3 DNA reads TGTGCCAGCAGCCCCCTAGGGGAAAAGACCTACGAGCAGTACTTC.

The CDR3 region is CASRTGGLSSYEQYF. The CDR3, as DNA: TGTGCCAGCAGGACGGGGGGCTTGAGCTCCTACGAGCAGTACTTC. V usage is TRBV6-5 and J usage is TRBJ2-7; perhaps TRBD2 as D (7 bases). CDR3 size: 15 residues. Germline CDR1 MNHEY, CDR2 SVGAGI. The V end lost 6 bases, the J end lost 0 bases, and 15 bases lay between the germline ends.

The V and J genes are TRBV15 and TRBJ2-3; D remains unclear. CDR3 length: 12 residues. Trimming pared 3 bases from V and 6 bases from J, leaving 7 bases between. The V gene's germline CDR1 is LNHNV and CDR2 YYDKDF (reference sequence). CDR3 loop: CATSSPRDTQYF. CDR3 coding DNA: TGTGCCACCAGCAGCCCCAGGGATACGCAGTATTTT.

The chain is built from TRBV7-9 and TRBJ1-1; D uncertain. The V end lost 3 bases, the J end lost 0 bases, and 11 bases lay between the germline ends. Looked up from germline, CDR1 is SEHNR and CDR2 is FQNEAQ (reference sequence). The CDR3 is made up of 15 amino acids. CDR3 nucleotide sequence: TGTGCCAGCAGCTTGGGCAGAACCATGAACACTGAAGCTTTCTTT. Its translation: CASSLGRTMNTEAFF.

This clone has more than one count but fewer than ten. The V gene is TRBV27, the J gene TRBJ2-7; 8 bases are a match to TRBD2. The V gene end was trimmed by 6 bases and the J gene end by 5 bases; junction bases not matched to a gene: 6. The CDR3 length is 13 residues. Germline V lookup: CDR1 MNHEY, CDR2 SMNVEV (reference sequence). The CDR3 protein is CASSWTSSNEQYF. In DNA, the CDR3 is TGTGCCAGCAGCTGGACTAGCAGCAACGAGCAGTACTTC.

V gene TRBV5-1 combines with J gene TRBJ2-3, with 10 bases matching TRBD2. The CDR3 runs to 16 residues. In germline, CDR1 is SGHRS, CDR2 YFSETQ. Trimming took 2 bases from V and 5 from J; bases not matched to a gene: 8. In DNA form, the CDR3 reads TGCGCCAGCAGCTTTGGGTCTAGCGGGAGTGGAGATACGCAGTATTTT. Translation gives CASSFGSSGSGDTQYF.

This chain links TRBV19 with TRBJ1-1; 10 positions agree with TRBD1. Looked up from germline, CDR1 is LNHDA and CDR2 is SQIVND (reference sequence). After removal of 6 bases from V and 4 bases from J, the junction contained 11 bases not matched to a gene. CDR3 length equals 16 residues. The chain's CDR3 is CASRNPGQGTRTEAFF. CDR3 in DNA: TGTGCCAGTAGAAATCCGGGACAGGGGACGCGCACTGAAGCTTTCTTT.

V is TRBV6-5 and J is TRBJ2-2; 7 nucleotides match TRBD2. The ends lost 2 bases at V and 3 bases at J; junction bases unmatched: 3. The CDR3 contains 15 residues. CDR1 is MNHEY, CDR2 SVGAGI, per germline. Here the CDR3 DNA reads TGTGCCAGCAGTTACGCTAGCGGATACACCGGGGAGCTGTTTTTT. It encodes CASSYASGYTGELFF.

The J gene is TRBJ2-3, the V gene TRBV3-1 (or the pseudogene TRBV3-2); 8 bases are a match to TRBD1. After removal of 5 bases from V and 2 bases from J, the junction contained 6 bases not matched to a gene. The CDR3 has 15 residues. Germline CDR1 reads LGHDT; CDR2 reads YNNKEL (reference sequence). The CDR3 here is CASSEGQVFTDTQYF. CDR3 nucleotides: TGTGCCAGCAGCGAGGGACAGGTATTCACAGATACGCAGTATTTT.

V is TRBV27 and J is TRBJ2-2, with TRBD1 as a possible D gene (6 bases). Germline V gene lookup returns CDR1 MNHEY and CDR2 SMNVEV (reference sequence). V lost 7 bases to trimming and J lost 6 bases, with 9 bases between them. The length of the CDR3 is 12 residues. This CDR3 is CASNGQSGELFF. The CDR3 nucleotides are TGTGCCAGCAACGGACAGTCCGGGGAGCTGTTTTTT.

In this sample, this clone turned up a few times. The chain links TRBV9 to TRBJ1-2, with a tentative D call TRBD1 (5 bases). The CDR3 has 13 amino acids. CDR1 and CDR2 from the germline V gene are SGDLS and YYNGEE. The V and J ends lost 3 bases and 7 bases respectively, with 13 bases between them. CDR3 nucleotide sequence: TGTGCCAGCAGCGAAGGGGTCGAGTCTGGCTACACCTTC. Its translation: CASSEGVESGYTF. The full variable domain, in which reference TRBV9 and TRBJ1-2 provide the parts outside the CDR3, is DSGVTQTPKHLITATGQRVTLRCSPRSGDLSVYWYQQSLDQGLQFLIQYYNGEERAKGNILERFSAQQFPDLHSELNLSSLELGDSALYFCASSEGVESGYTFGSGTRLTVV.